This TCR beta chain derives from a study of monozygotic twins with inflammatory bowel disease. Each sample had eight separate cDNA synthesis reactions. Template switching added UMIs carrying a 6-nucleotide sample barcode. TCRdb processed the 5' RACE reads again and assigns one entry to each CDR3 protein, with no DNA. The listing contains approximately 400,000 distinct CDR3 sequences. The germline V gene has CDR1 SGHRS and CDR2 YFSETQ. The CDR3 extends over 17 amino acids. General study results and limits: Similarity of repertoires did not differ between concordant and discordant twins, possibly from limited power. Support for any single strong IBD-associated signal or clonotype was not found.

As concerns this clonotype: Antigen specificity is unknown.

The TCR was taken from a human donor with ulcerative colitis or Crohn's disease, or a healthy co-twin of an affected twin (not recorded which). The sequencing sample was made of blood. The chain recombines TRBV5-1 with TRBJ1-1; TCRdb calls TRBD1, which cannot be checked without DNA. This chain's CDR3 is CASSSGQTAVGGTEAFF. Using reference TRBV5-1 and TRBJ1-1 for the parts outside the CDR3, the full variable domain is KAGVTQTPRYLIKTRGQQVTLSCSPISGHRSVSWYQQTPGQGLQFLFEYFSETQRNKGNFPGRFSGRQFSNSRSEMNVSTLELGDSALYLCASSSGQTAVGGTEAFFGQGTRLTVV.